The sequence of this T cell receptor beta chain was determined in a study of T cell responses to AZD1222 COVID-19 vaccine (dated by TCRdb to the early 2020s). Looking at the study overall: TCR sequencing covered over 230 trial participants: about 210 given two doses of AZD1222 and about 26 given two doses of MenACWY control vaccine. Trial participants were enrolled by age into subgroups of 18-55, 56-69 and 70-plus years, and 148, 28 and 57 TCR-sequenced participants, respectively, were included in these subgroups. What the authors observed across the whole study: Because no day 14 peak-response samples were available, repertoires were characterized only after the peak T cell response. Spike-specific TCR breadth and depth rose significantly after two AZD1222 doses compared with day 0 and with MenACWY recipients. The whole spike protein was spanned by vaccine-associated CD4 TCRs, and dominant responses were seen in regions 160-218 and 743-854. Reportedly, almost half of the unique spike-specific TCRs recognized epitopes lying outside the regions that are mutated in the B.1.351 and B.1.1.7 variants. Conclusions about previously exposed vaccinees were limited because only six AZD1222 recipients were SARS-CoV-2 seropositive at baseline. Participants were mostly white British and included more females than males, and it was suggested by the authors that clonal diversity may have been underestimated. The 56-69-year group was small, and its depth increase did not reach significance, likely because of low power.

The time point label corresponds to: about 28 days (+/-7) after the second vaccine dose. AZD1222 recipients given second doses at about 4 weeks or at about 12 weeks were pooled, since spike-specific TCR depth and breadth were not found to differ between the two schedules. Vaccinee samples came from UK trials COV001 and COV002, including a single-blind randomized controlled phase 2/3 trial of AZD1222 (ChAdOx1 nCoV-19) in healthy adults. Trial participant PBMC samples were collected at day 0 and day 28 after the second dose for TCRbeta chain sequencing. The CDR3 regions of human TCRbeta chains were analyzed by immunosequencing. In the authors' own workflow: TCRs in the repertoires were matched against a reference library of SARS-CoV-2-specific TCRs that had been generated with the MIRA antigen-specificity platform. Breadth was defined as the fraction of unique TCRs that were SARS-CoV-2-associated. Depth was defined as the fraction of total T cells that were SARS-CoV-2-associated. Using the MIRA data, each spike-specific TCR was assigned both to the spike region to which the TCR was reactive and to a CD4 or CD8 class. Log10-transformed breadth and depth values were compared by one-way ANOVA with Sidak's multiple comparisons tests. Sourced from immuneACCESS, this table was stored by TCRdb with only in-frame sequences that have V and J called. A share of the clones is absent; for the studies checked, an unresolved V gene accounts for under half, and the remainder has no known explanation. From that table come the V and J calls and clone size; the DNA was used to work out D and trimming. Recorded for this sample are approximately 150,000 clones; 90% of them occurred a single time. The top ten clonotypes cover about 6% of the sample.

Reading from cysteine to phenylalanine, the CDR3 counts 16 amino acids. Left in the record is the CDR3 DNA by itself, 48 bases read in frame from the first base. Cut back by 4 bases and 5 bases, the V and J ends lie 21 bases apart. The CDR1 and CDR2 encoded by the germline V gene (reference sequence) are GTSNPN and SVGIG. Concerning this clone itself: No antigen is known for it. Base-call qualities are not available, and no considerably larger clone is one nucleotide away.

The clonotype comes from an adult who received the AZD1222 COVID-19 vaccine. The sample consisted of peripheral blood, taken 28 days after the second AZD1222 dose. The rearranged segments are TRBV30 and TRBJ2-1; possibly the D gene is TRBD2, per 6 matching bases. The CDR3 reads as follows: CAWTAGLLPLNNEQFF. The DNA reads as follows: TGTGCCTGGACCGCGGGACTTCTTCCTCTCAACAATGAGCAGTTCTTC.